This T cell receptor (beta chain) emerged from a study of cytomegalovirus exposure and HLA in healthy donors. Across the study: The same platform used for the roughly 610 first-cohort repertoires was also used for the 100 to 150 validation repertoires, as a later analysis reported.

This table comes from immunoSEQ multiplex PCR, and its TCRdb copy is limited to in-frame clones, with some not included. The sample consists of roughly 270,000 clones, roughly 90% of them appearing once. Study results and caveats: As confirmed in vitro, three CMV-associated chains were specific for CMV antigens. Cytomegalovirus-associated TCR beta chains were listed, numbering roughly 150. Reported performance of the classifier showed diagnosis of cytomegalovirus status with high specificity and sensitivity.

Trimming cost V 2 bases and J 1 base, with 14 bases left between them. The CDR3 is made up of 16 amino acids. The germline V gene encodes CDR1 LGHNA and CDR2 YNFKEQ. Regarding this clone: Its target is not known.

This TCR derives from a woman between 18 and 29 years old in good health and CMV-seronegative. The sequenced sample was PBMCs. The chain carries TRBV4-2 and TRBJ1-1; TRBD1 is a possible D gene (5 bases). Here the CDR3 reads CASSQNELGPNTEAFF. DNA of the CDR3: TGTGCCAGCAGCCAAAATGAATTGGGGCCGAACACTGAAGCTTTCTTT.